This section outlines one T cell receptor beta chain sequence together with its context. Its antigen remains unidentified. TCRdb used MiXCR to reprocess the reads, holding one entry per CDR3 protein. The sample yields roughly 860,000 distinct CDR3 sequences, over 25% seen once. This specimen belongs to a study of T cell repertoires in cytomegalovirus infection. Germline CDR1 reads MNHEY; CDR2 reads SMNVEV (reference sequence). CDR3 size: 17 residues. J was trimmed by 4 bases and V by 5 bases; bases with no gene match: 11. Sample: cultured CD8+ T cells from PBMCs, taken from culture after CMV antigen stimulation. The chain is built from TRBV27 and TRBJ2-2, with 9 nucleotides matching TRBD2. The source is a human donor in good health (CMV status not recorded). Some clones in this sample may be carry-over from other donors' samples. The DNA of the CDR3 is TGTGCCAGCAGTACCCTGACTAGCGGCTCTGGCACCGGGGAGCTGTTTTTT. This encodes CASSTLTSGSGTGELFF.